The clone carrying this T cell receptor (beta chain) showed up many times. The antigen is undetermined. RNA transcripts provided the source from which TCR beta CDR3 regions were amplified. A set of HTBI primers served as the primers for a first-round RT-PCR of the TCR CDR3. TCRdb passed the multiplex PCR reads through MiXCR, listing each CDR3 protein once. This table has approximately 600,000 distinct CDR3 sequences, more than 13% appearing once. The study left out patients who had uncontrolled infection, other autoimmune disease, pregnancy or lactation. Germline assignment: CDR1 DFQATT and CDR2 SNEGSKA (reference sequence). The V and J ends lost 4 bases and 5 bases, in that order; junction bases with no gene match: 16. The CDR3 length is 18 residues. This sample is part of a study of T cells in Graves' hyperthyroidism and ophthalmopathy. Study-wide points: Ophthalmopathy cases were set apart from stable hyperthyroidism by a 13 V-J model. Ophthalmopathy was identified by the model a median about 6.4 months ahead of onset. Most expanded thyroid clonotypes above 0.001 also appeared in blood.

The chain is built from TRBV20-1 and TRBJ2-7; 14 nucleotides agree with TRBD2. The receptor's source is a woman aged 18 to 35 with Graves' ophthalmopathy. Input material: blood. In nucleotides, the CDR3 is TGCAGTGCTAAACCGGGACTAGCGGGAGACCAACAGTTGGACGAGCAGTACTTC. This codes for CSAKPGLAGDQQLDEQYF.